The 5 T cell receptor beta chains reported below all come from one sample, sequenced in a study of blood T cell repertoires in COVID-19. Assay used: immunoSEQ multiplex PCR; TCRdb lists only in-frame clones, some missing. The repertoire includes approximately 220,000 clones, over 75% of them detected once, and roughly 3% sits in the top ten. The sample consisted of PBMCs or T cells enriched from blood (not recorded which). The receptor source for this set is a woman aged 18-29 years in a cohort exposed to, infected with or recovered from COVID-19 (not recorded which).

This clone was seen just once. The rearrangement uses TRBV7-9 and TRBJ1-1; D is possibly TRBD1 (6 bases). The CDR3 extends over 16 amino acids. V dropped 6 bases and J dropped 1 base, with 18 bases sitting between them. Germline loops: CDR1 SEHNR, CDR2 FQNEAQ (reference sequence). The CDR3 region has the DNA TGTGCCAGCAGGGGAATCCTCACAGGGTCGAACACTGAAGCTTTCTTT. Its protein product is CASRGILTGSNTEAFF.

The chain uses TRBV19 and TRBJ2-1; 7 bases fit TRBD2. The CDR3 is 13 residues long. The junction had 5 bases not matched to a gene; V was cut back by 4 bases and J by 8 bases. Germline V gene sequence: CDR1 LNHDA, CDR2 SQIVND (reference sequence). CDR3 sequence: CASSTSAGHEQFF. DNA of the CDR3: TGTGCCAGTAGTACTTCAGCGGGGCATGAGCAGTTCTTC.

Concerning this clone: Additional DNA sequences in this sample encode the identical CDR3. The J gene is TRBJ1-5, the V gene TRBV19; TRBD1 aligns across 8 bases. The CDR3 is 14 amino acids. V was clipped by 6 bases and J by 3 bases; unmatched bases: 4. CDR1 and CDR2 from the germline V gene are LNHDA and SQIVND (reference sequence). The CDR3 protein is CASSRTGSNQPQHF. As DNA, the CDR3 is TGTGCCAGTAGCAGGACAGGGTCCAATCAGCCCCAGCATTTT.

V is TRBV9 and J is TRBJ2-3, with 11 bases matching TRBD2. V trimming: 0 bases; J trimming: 4 bases; junction bases outside the gene matches: 4. CDR3 length equals 16 residues. Germline V CDR1 and CDR2: SGDLS, YYNGEE. Here the CDR3 DNA reads TGTGCCAGCAGCGTAGTCGGTAGCGGGGGGGCAGATACGCAGTATTTT. It codes for CASSVVGSGGADTQYF.

This clone occurred many times. The chain employs TRBV7-2 and TRBJ2-2; maybe TRBD1 (6 bases). CDR1 is SGHTA, CDR2 FQGNSA, per germline. This CDR3 has 15 amino acids. V shed 1 base and J shed 3 bases, with 9 bases lying between them. CDR3 residues: CASSLGAGDTGELFF. CDR3 sequence (DNA): TGTGCCAGCAGCTTAGGGGCAGGGGACACCGGGGAGCTGTTTTTT.